The 24 T cell receptor beta chains reported below all come from one sample, sequenced in a study of T cells in Graves' hyperthyroidism and ophthalmopathy. RNA transcripts were the template for amplifying TCR beta CDR3 regions. The primer set for the first-round RT-PCR of the TCR CDR3 was HTBI. From the multiplex PCR reads, TCRdb called clonotypes with MiXCR, one entry per CDR3 protein. The sample shows fewer than 550,000 distinct CDR3 sequences, around a sixth of them seen only once. Specimen: blood. These receptors originate from a woman between 18 and 29 years old with Graves' hyperthyroidism.

In the case of this clonotype: Because it lacks the conserved phenylalanine or tryptophan at the end, this CDR3 is likely a read error. V usage is TRBV20-1 and J usage is TRBJ1-5; 8 nucleotides agree with TRBD1. V lost 3 bases and J lost 6; bases outside the gene matches: 4. This CDR3 contains 13 residues. Germline lookup yields CDR1 DFQATT and CDR2 SNEGSKA (reference sequence). The CDR3 here is CSASGQGSQPQHL. The CDR3 DNA reads as TGCAGTGCTAGCGGACAGGGTAGTCAGCCCCAGCATCTT.

This chain uses TRBV6-2 or TRBV6-3 with TRBJ1-5; D is ambiguous. The V and J ends lost 6 bases and 5 bases respectively, with 11 bases between them. The CDR3 is 13 amino acids. From germline, CDR1 is MNHEY and CDR2 SVGEGT. The CDR3 is CASSLNPDQPQHF. The CDR3 nucleotides are TGTGCCAGCAGCCTAAACCCCGATCAGCCCCAGCATTTT.

This clonotype was found a few times. The chain joins TRBV7-8 to TRBJ2-7, with D perhaps given as TRBD1 or TRBD2 (6 bases each). Germline V CDR1 and CDR2: SGHVS, FQNEAQ. Trimming left V 0 bases short and J 0 bases short, with 12 bases between. The CDR3 extends over 16 amino acids. This chain's CDR3 is CASSLARGRTSYEQYF. CDR3 nucleotide sequence: TGTGCCAGCAGCTTAGCGAGGGGGAGGACCTCCTACGAGCAGTACTTC.

This clonotype was recorded a few times. The chain joins TRBV19 to TRBJ1-5; maybe TRBD1 (6 bases). V was shortened by 3 bases and J by 3 bases, with 12 bases between the two germline ends. The germline gives CDR1 LNHDA, CDR2 SQIVND (reference sequence). The CDR3 covers 15 residues. The CDR3 DNA reads TGTGCCAGTAGTATGGGACACAAAGTCAATCAGCCCCAGCATTTT. Its translation: CASSMGHKVNQPQHF. Complete variable domain (other parts from reference TRBV19 and TRBJ1-5): DGGITQSPKYLFRKEGQNVTLSCEQNLNHDAMYWYRQDPGQGLRLIYYSQIVNDFQKGDIAEGYSVSREKKESFPLTVTSAQKNPTAFYLCASSMGHKVNQPQHFGDGTRLSIL.

The chain recombines TRBV27 with TRBJ2-4, with D tentatively TRBD2 (6 bases). Looked up from germline, CDR1 is MNHEY and CDR2 is SMNVEV (reference sequence). Trimming removed 2 bases at V and 7 bases at J, with 9 bases between. This CDR3 is 13 amino acids long. The CDR3 DNA reads as TGTGCCAGCAGTTTAGCGGGGAGCAACATTCAGTACTTC. Residues: CASSLAGSNIQYF.

At least ten counts were recorded for this clonotype. The chain links TRBV20-1 to TRBJ2-7; TRBD2 is a possible D gene (6 bases). The germline V and J ends were trimmed by 8 bases and 6 bases, with 20 bases remaining between them. The CDR3 loop spans 13 amino acids. Germline CDR1 and CDR2: DFQATT and SNEGSKA (reference sequence). The CDR3 protein is CSTSRRERGEQYF. The CDR3 region has the DNA TGCAGTACTTCTCGACGGGAGAGGGGCGAGCAGTACTTC.

This clonotype was detected ten times or more. The V call is TRBV28, the J call TRBJ1-3; 8 bases map to TRBD1. Germline V CDR1 and CDR2: MDHEN, SYDVKM. This CDR3 contains 14 residues. V was clipped by 5 bases and J by 4 bases; unmatched bases: 4. The CDR3 DNA is TGTGCCAGCAGTCCGACAGGGGAAGGAAACACCATATATTTT. This codes for CASSPTGEGNTIYF.

This clonotype was seen at least ten times. The chain links TRBV20-1 to TRBJ2-1; the D gene is possibly TRBD2 (6 bases). Trimming removed 6 bases from V and 6 bases from J, with 18 bases in between. CDR3 length equals 14 residues. Germline V lookup: CDR1 DFQATT, CDR2 SNEGSKA (reference sequence). Here the CDR3 reads CSATSGRGRNEQFF. CDR3 DNA: TGCAGTGCCACCTCGGGGCGGGGACGCAATGAGCAGTTCTTC.

This clonotype was counted between two and nine times. The rearrangement joins TRBV7-9 to TRBJ1-6; D call uncertain. V was clipped by 7 bases and J by 8 bases, with 9 bases between them. This CDR3 spans 12 amino acids. Germline CDR1 is SEHNR and CDR2 is FQNEAQ (reference sequence). CDR3 bases: TGTGCCAGCACAAGCCGGGATTCACCCCTCCACTTT. It is translated as CASTSRDSPLHF.

This clonotype was counted between two and nine times. J is TRBJ1-1 and V is TRBV7-9; D is perhaps TRBD1 (6 bases). Trimming cost V 2 bases and J 0 bases, with 19 bases left between them. In germline, CDR1 is SEHNR, CDR2 FQNEAQ (reference sequence). The CDR3 has 18 residues. CDR3 sequence: CASSLYGAGESLNTEAFF. The CDR3 region has the DNA TGTGCCAGCAGCTTATACGGGGCAGGGGAGTCGTTGAACACTGAAGCTTTCTTT.

This clonotype was found a few times. This chain uses TRBV6-2 or TRBV6-3 with TRBJ1-5, with D tentatively TRBD1 (6 bases). The CDR3 spans 15 residues. Trimming shortened V by 10 bases and J by 6 bases, and 22 bases separated the two germline ends. Germline CDR1 MNHEY, CDR2 SVGEGT. CDR3 sequence: CATKAIDRRSQPQHF. Written as DNA, the CDR3 is TGTGCCACCAAGGCTATTGACAGGCGCAGTCAGCCCCAGCATTTT.

The V call is TRBV20-1, the J call TRBJ2-7; D is perhaps TRBD2 (5 bases). The CDR3 is 14 amino acids. The germline V gene encodes CDR1 DFQATT and CDR2 SNEGSKA (reference sequence). Trimming stripped 5 bases from V and 4 bases from J, with 18 bases between. The CDR3 DNA sequence: TGCAGTGCTTCAGGACCGAAGTCGGGGTACGAGCAGTACTTC. Its translation is CSASGPKSGYEQYF.

This clonotype was counted many times. The genes are TRBV5-1 and TRBJ2-1; 9 nucleotides match TRBD1. Germline CDR1 reads SGHRS; CDR2 reads YFSETQ. The CDR3 totals 13 residues. The V gene end was trimmed by 2 bases and the J gene end by 8 bases; junction bases not matched to a gene: 2. The CDR3 coding sequence is TGCGCCAGCAGCTTTAGACAGGGGGATGAGCAGTTCTTC. Protein: CASSFRQGDEQFF.

The chain is built from TRBV20-1 and TRBJ2-7; 12 bases agree with TRBD2. The length of the CDR3 is 18 residues. Germline lookup yields CDR1 DFQATT and CDR2 SNEGSKA (reference sequence). V was clipped by 1 base and J by 1 base; unmatched bases: 11. DNA for the CDR3: TGCAGTGCTAGAGTTTTCTGGACTAGCGGGAAGAATTCCTACGAGCAGTACTTC. Amino acids: CSARVFWTSGKNSYEQYF.

This clonotype was recorded many times. V and J are TRBV20-1 and TRBJ1-4; maybe TRBD1 (5 bases). Germline loops: CDR1 DFQATT, CDR2 SNEGSKA (reference sequence). The CDR3 extends over 16 amino acids. Trimming shortened V by 5 bases and J by 1 base, and 17 bases separated the two germline ends. CDR3 amino acids: CSAHPGGGGTNEKLFF. The CDR3, as DNA: TGCAGTGCTCACCCTGGGGGTGGGGGAACTAATGAAAAACTGTTTTTT.

The rearrangement links TRBV12-3 or TRBV12-4 to TRBJ1-3; TRBD1 might be the D (5 bases). Between the trimmed V and J ends, which lost 6 bases and 3 bases, there was a span of 15 bases. The CDR3 covers 15 residues. The CDR3 here is CASSERGQIGNTIYF. Here the CDR3 DNA reads TGTGCCAGCAGCGAGAGGGGCCAGATTGGAAACACCATATATTTT.

The gene calls are TRBV4-1 and TRBJ2-5; D is undetermined. V was shortened by 5 bases and J by 4 bases, with 11 bases between the two germline ends. The CDR3 has 13 residues. In germline, CDR1 is MGHRA, CDR2 YSYEKL. The CDR3: CASSTVHGETQYF. CDR3 DNA: TGCGCCAGCAGCACGGTCCACGGAGAGACCCAGTACTTC.

This clonotype was seen ten or more times. The chain employs TRBV7-3 and TRBJ2-3, with 8 bases aligning to TRBD2. The germline V gene encodes CDR1 SGHTA and CDR2 FQGTGA. The CDR3 is made up of 16 amino acids. V lost 1 base to trimming and J lost 5 bases; unmatched junction nucleotides: 8. The CDR3: CASSLNGPGLGDTQYF. CDR3 DNA sequence: TGTGCCAGCAGCTTAAATGGACCGGGACTAGGAGATACGCAGTATTTT.

This clonotype came up many times. This chain uses TRBV6-1 with TRBJ1-5; maybe TRBD1 (5 bases). CDR3 length: 18 amino acids. Germline CDR1 reads MNHNS; CDR2 reads SASEGT. The V gene lost 0 bases and the J gene lost 2 bases, with 17 bases spanning the gap. CDR3 in DNA: TGTGCCAGCAGTGAAGCTAGAGGGGAAGAGTTTCGCAATCAGCCCCAGCATTTT. This gives the protein CASSEARGEEFRNQPQHF.

This clonotype was detected many times. V is TRBV2 and J is TRBJ2-3; D is tentatively TRBD1 or TRBD2 (6 bases each). Germline loops: CDR1 SNHLY, CDR2 FYNNEI. The CDR3 runs to 14 residues. Between the trimmed V and J ends, which lost 7 bases and 3 bases, there was a span of 14 bases. CDR3 coding DNA: TGTGCCAGCAACCGGCAGGGGAGGACAGATACGCAGTATTTT. Protein product: CASNRQGRTDTQYF.

This clonotype was counted many times. The chain recombines TRBV2 with TRBJ1-3, with D possibly TRBD1 on 5 matching bases. Germline V lookup: CDR1 SNHLY, CDR2 FYNNEI. The CDR3 consists of 15 residues. Trimming shortened V by 5 bases and J by 0 bases, and 11 bases separated the two germline ends. CDR3 nucleotide sequence: TGTGCCAGCAGTAAAAAGCAGGGCTCTGGAAACACCATATATTTT. As protein: CASSKKQGSGNTIYF.

Only a few counts were recorded for this clonotype. The J gene is TRBJ2-7, the V gene TRBV5-1; 7 bases fit TRBD1. Trimming cost V 5 bases and J 0 bases; bases outside gene matches: 8. CDR3 size: 15 residues. Looked up from germline, CDR1 is SGHRS and CDR2 is YFSETQ. CDR3 DNA sequence: TGCGCCAGCAGAGTACAGGGGACCAGCTCCTACGAGCAGTACTTC. Protein product: CASRVQGTSSYEQYF. The full variable domain, its missing parts supplied by reference TRBV5-1 and TRBJ2-7, is KAGVTQTPRYLIKTRGQQVTLSCSPISGHRSVSWYQQTPGQGLQFLFEYFSETQRNKGNFPGRFSGRQFSNSRSEMNVSTLELGDSALYLCASRVQGTSSYEQYFGPGTRLTVT.

At least ten counts were recorded for this clonotype. The chain carries TRBV19 and TRBJ1-5; D not certain. Germline CDR1 LNHDA, CDR2 SQIVND (reference sequence). V was cut by 1 base and J by 4 bases, with 5 bases left in between. The CDR3 runs 13 residues. For the CDR3, the DNA is TGTGCCAGTAGTATAGGGGTAAATCAGCCCCAGCATTTT. Protein product: CASSIGVNQPQHF.

This clonotype has at least ten counts. At one boundary the junction diverges from the germline segment, which might be a read error. This chain links TRBV20-1 with TRBJ2-3, with 9 bases identical to TRBD2. This CDR3 spans 16 amino acids. Germline-derived CDR1 and CDR2 are DFQATT and SNEGSKA (reference sequence). The CDR3 sequence is CSARGRLAVYTDTQYF. DNA of the CDR3: TGCAGTGCGAGAGGCAGACTAGCGGTTTACACAGATACGCAGTATTTT.